The sequence of this TCR beta chain was determined in a study of early T cells in non-severe SARS-CoV-2 infection. TCRdb reanalysed the 5' RACE reads using MiXCR and keeps one entry per CDR3 protein. The sample consists of about 55,000 distinct CDR3 sequences, about 13% of them appearing once. The length of the CDR3 is 13 residues. Germline loops: CDR1 SGHDN, CDR2 FVKESK. Unmatched junction bases numbered 4, after V lost 1 base and J lost 9 bases. The sequence derives from an adult who was a healthcare worker with PCR-confirmed SARS-CoV-2 infection or an uninfected control (not recorded which). V gene TRBV14 combines with J gene TRBJ2-7; TRBD2 aligns across 9 bases. This specimen consisted of whole blood, obtained at baseline. CDR3 in amino acids: CASSQVNSGGQYF. CDR3 DNA sequence: TGTGCCAGCAGCCAAGTGAATAGCGGGGGGCAGTACTTC.